This TCR beta chain originates from a study of blood T cell repertoires in COVID-19. Study in general: Italy, Spain and the United States were the sources of the convalescent and acute COVID-19 samples. The analysed material was cDNA or gDNA that came from T cells, B-cell-depleted T cells, or PBMCs.

Authors' data handling: Using reference gene primer amplification, nucleated cell counts were estimated. The protocol was immunoSEQ multiplex PCR, while the TCRdb copy is restricted to in-frame clones and leaves out a portion. The V and J calls and the clone size are those of that table, but D and trimming were determined from the DNA. The sample contains tens of thousands of clones, 68% of which appear only once. The CDR3 loop spans 15 amino acids. In germline, CDR1 is LGHDT, CDR2 YNNKEL (reference sequence). The V and J ends lost 0 bases and 3 bases respectively, with 10 bases between them. The sequence was obtained from a woman in her seventies with acute or convalescent COVID-19. The sequencing sample was made of peripheral blood. The J gene is TRBJ2-3, the V gene TRBV3-1 (or the pseudogene TRBV3-2); the D gene is possibly TRBD2 (5 bases). The CDR3 DNA reads TGTGCCAGCAGCCAAGATAGCGAGAGGACAGATACGCAGTATTTT. It encodes CASSQDSERTDTQYF.